The 20 T cell receptor beta chains presented below share a single source sample, sequenced in a study of CD8 T cells in ankylosing spondylitis. TCRdb ran MiXCR on the 5' RACE reads and lists one entry per CDR3 protein. Here the sample spans some 340,000 distinct CDR3 sequences, roughly 14% being singletons. The sample consisted of blood, either unsorted or a sorted T cell fraction (not recorded which). Source of these receptors: a male donor with ankylosing spondylitis or in good health (not recorded which).

The chain combines TRBV5-1 with TRBJ1-2; D ambiguous. This CDR3 comprises 15 residues. Germline V gene lookup returns CDR1 SGHRS and CDR2 YFSETQ. The V end lost 0 bases, the J end lost 5 bases, and 14 bases lay between the germline ends. The chain's CDR3 is CASSLDGGPGYGYTF. The CDR3 DNA reads TGCGCCAGCAGCTTGGATGGAGGCCCGGGATATGGCTACACCTTC.

The V call is TRBV5-1, the J call TRBJ2-1; 10 nucleotides agree with TRBD1. This CDR3 region has 15 residues. The V gene end was trimmed by 4 bases and the J gene end by 6 bases; junction bases not matched to a gene: 7. The V gene's germline CDR1 is SGHRS and CDR2 YFSETQ. CDR3 DNA: TGCGCCAGCAGCAAGGACAGGGGGTTCATCAATGAGCAGTTCTTC. It encodes CASSKDRGFINEQFF.

In its sample, this clonotype was seen many times. The V and J genes are TRBV3-1 and TRBJ1-2; D ambiguous. The CDR3 is made up of 13 amino acids. Germline values: CDR1 LGHDT, CDR2 YNNKEL (reference sequence). Trimming pared 0 bases from V and 4 bases from J, leaving 6 bases between. The CDR3 region has the DNA TGTGCCAGCAGCCAAGATGGGTCCTATGGCTACACCTTC. Protein product: CASSQDGSYGYTF.

The gene calls are TRBV4-2 and TRBJ1-4; D possibly corresponds to TRBD1 (6 bases). The CDR3 has 16 amino acids. CDR1 and CDR2 from the germline V gene are LGHNA and YNFKEQ. V was pared by 0 bases and J by 5 bases, with 13 bases between. The CDR3 sequence is CASSQELHRENEKLFF. CDR3 coding DNA: TGTGCCAGCAGCCAAGAGTTGCACAGGGAAAATGAAAAACTGTTTTTT.

This clonotype has just a few counts. CDR3 region: CSVPGTGLNEQFF. For the CDR3, the DNA is TGCAGCGTTCCCGGGACAGGTCTCAATGAGCAGTTCTTC. The chain uses TRBV29-1 and TRBJ2-1; 8 positions agree with TRBD1. The CDR3 runs 13 residues. The germline CDR1 and CDR2 sequences are SQVTM and ANQGSEA. V lost 5 bases, J lost 6 bases, and 6 bases stayed unmatched.

This clonotype was seen ten or more times. V gene TRBV7-2 combines with J gene TRBJ2-1; TRBD2 is a possible D gene (5 bases). CDR3 length equals 12 residues. The V gene's germline CDR1 is SGHTA and CDR2 FQGNSA. V lost 2 bases to trimming and J lost 6 bases, with 5 bases between them. The CDR3 loop reads CASSLTSNEQFF. CDR3 DNA: TGTGCCAGCAGCTTAACTAGCAATGAGCAGTTCTTC.

The table lists this clonotype with a few counts. The V call is TRBV18, the J call TRBJ1-1; D is perhaps TRBD1 (5 bases). V lost 2 bases and J 1 base, leaving 11 bases between the germline ends. The CDR3 contains 15 residues. The germline CDR1 and CDR2 sequences are KGHSH and LQKENI. The CDR3 region has the DNA TGTGCCAGCTCACCAGGGGGGGTCTGGAACACTGAAGCTTTCTTT. Translation gives CASSPGGVWNTEAFF.

This clonotype has just a few counts. The V and J genes are TRBV12-5 and TRBJ1-5; D is uncertain. CDR3 length equals 14 residues. Trimming shortened V by 7 bases and J by 0 bases, and 10 bases separated the two germline ends. CDR1 is LGHNT and CDR2 is FRNRAP in the germline V gene. The CDR3: CASVMGYSNQPQHF. In DNA, the CDR3 is TGTGCTAGTGTCATGGGGTATAGCAATCAGCCCCAGCATTTT.

The V gene is TRBV9, the J gene TRBJ1-4, with unresolved D. The CDR3 has 14 amino acids. Trimming stripped 3 bases from V and 5 bases from J, with 11 bases between. CDR1 is SGDLS, CDR2 YYNGEE, per germline. The CDR3 DNA reads TGTGCCAGCAGCGCCCGATCACACAATGAAAAACTGTTTTTT. Translating gives CASSARSHNEKLFF.

J is TRBJ1-2 and V is TRBV6-1; unclear D gene. CDR1 is MNHNS and CDR2 is SASEGT in the germline V gene. This CDR3 contains 14 residues. V shed 7 bases and J shed 8 bases, with 20 bases lying between them. CDR3 sequence (DNA): TGTGCCAGCACCGGAAGGTTCTCCGTGGGAGGCTACACCTTC. Its translation is CASTGRFSVGGYTF.

This clonotype was detected only a few times. The V gene is TRBV12-3 or TRBV12-4, the J gene TRBJ1-4; 7 bases line up with TRBD1. The CDR3 runs 15 residues. Trimming at V came to 3 bases and at J to 3 bases, leaving 4 bases not matched to a gene. This CDR3 reads CASSFTGQSNEKLFF. The CDR3 nucleotides read TGTGCCAGCAGTTTCACGGGACAGTCTAATGAAAAACTGTTTTTT.

The chain combines TRBV7-9 with TRBJ2-1; D is perhaps TRBD2 (6 bases). Germline V CDR1 and CDR2: SEHNR, FQNEAQ (reference sequence). The CDR3 is 15 amino acids. V was shortened by 6 bases and J by 7 bases, with 19 bases between the two germline ends. CDR3 amino acids: CASRLRWREGNEQFF. Written as DNA, the CDR3 is TGTGCCAGCAGGCTTCGGTGGCGGGAAGGGAATGAGCAGTTCTTC.

The chain uses TRBV6-1 and TRBJ2-1, with D unclear. The V gene's germline CDR1 is MNHNS and CDR2 SASEGT. The V end was cut by 2 bases, the J end by 4 bases, with 15 bases between. CDR3 length: 16 residues. CDR3 amino acids: CASSEYWDQAYNEQFF. The CDR3 nucleotides are TGTGCCAGCAGTGAATATTGGGATCAGGCTTACAATGAGCAGTTCTTC.

The chain uses TRBV6-5 and TRBJ2-7, with 9 bases that match TRBD1. The ends lost 4 bases at V and 2 bases at J; junction bases unmatched: 3. This CDR3 is 14 amino acids long. Germline V lookup: CDR1 MNHEY, CDR2 SVGAGI. The CDR3: CASSSGDRAYEQYF. In DNA form, the CDR3 reads TGTGCCAGCAGTTCCGGGGACAGGGCCTACGAGCAGTACTTC.

There are a few counts of this clonotype. This chain joins TRBV5-1 and TRBJ2-1, with 10 positions matching TRBD2. Losses at the gene ends were 0 bases for V and 9 bases for J; bases not matched to a gene: 6. This CDR3 spans 15 amino acids. In germline, CDR1 is SGHRS, CDR2 YFSETQ. This CDR3 is CASSLGGTSVGEQFF. For the CDR3, the DNA is TGCGCCAGCAGCTTGGGTGGGACTAGCGTTGGTGAGCAGTTCTTC.

The J gene is TRBJ2-5, the V gene TRBV5-1; D gene unclear. The CDR3 loop spans 14 amino acids. The germline V gene has CDR1 SGHRS and CDR2 YFSETQ. V was cut by 0 bases and J by 7 bases, with 13 bases left in between. The CDR3 DNA sequence: TGCGCCAGCAGCTTGGATGTCACCCAGAGGACCCAGTACTTC. Translating it yields CASSLDVTQRTQYF.

The rearrangement joins TRBV12-3 or TRBV12-4 to TRBJ2-1, with D possibly called TRBD1 or TRBD2 (5 bases each). CDR3 length equals 15 residues. V lost 3 bases to trimming and J lost 8 bases, with 17 bases between them. CDR3: CASSFSGPPIDEQFF. CDR3 DNA: TGTGCCAGCAGTTTCTCGGGACCCCCTATAGATGAGCAGTTCTTC.

This clonotype was counted at least ten times. The V call is TRBV5-1, the J call TRBJ2-1, with 13 nucleotides matching TRBD2. Germline lookup yields CDR1 SGHRS and CDR2 YFSETQ. The trim removed 4 bases at V and 6 bases at J, leaving 4 bases unmatched. This CDR3 contains 15 residues. The CDR3: CASSATSGRPNEQFF. In nucleotides, the CDR3 is TGCGCCAGCAGCGCGACTAGCGGGAGGCCCAATGAGCAGTTCTTC.

In its sample, this clonotype was seen a few times. Written as DNA, the CDR3 is TGCGCCAGCAGCTTGGTTGGGACCCTCTACAATGAGCAGTTCTTC. Its translation: CASSLVGTLYNEQFF. The genes are TRBV5-1 and TRBJ2-1, with D perhaps TRBD1 or TRBD2 (5 bases each). The germline CDR1 and CDR2 sequences are SGHRS and YFSETQ. V lost 0 bases to trimming and J lost 3 bases, with 10 bases between them. The CDR3 loop spans 15 amino acids.

This chain uses TRBV3-1 with TRBJ1-1, with D possibly being TRBD1 (6 bases). This CDR3 region has 15 residues. Trimming removed 5 bases at V and 1 base at J, with 14 bases between. CDR1 and CDR2 (germline): LGHDT, YNNKEL (reference sequence). CDR3 bases: TGTGCCAGCAGCATATCGGGACAAAGGAACACTGAAGCTTTCTTT. Translated: CASSISGQRNTEAFF.